The 18 T cell receptor beta chains below come from one sample, sequenced in a study of blood T cell repertoires in COVID-19. Sequencing used immunoSEQ multiplex PCR; TCRdb keeps in-frame clones, though not all of them. Of almost 30,000 clones in the sample, approximately 80% are singletons; the top ten hold roughly half. Source material: peripheral blood. These receptors were obtained from a woman between 65 and 79 years old with acute or convalescent COVID-19.

V and J are TRBV5-1 and TRBJ2-1; TRBD2 is a possible D gene (5 bases). Looked up from germline, CDR1 is SGHRS and CDR2 is YFSETQ. The CDR3 contains 16 residues. V was shortened by 0 bases and J by 7 bases, with 17 bases between the two germline ends. As DNA, the CDR3 is TGCGCCAGCAGCTTGGACGGGCTCTTACAGCGGAATGAGCAGTTCTTC. This translates into CASSLDGLLQRNEQFF.

This chain connects TRBV29-1 to TRBJ2-5, with 7 positions matching TRBD1. Losses at the gene ends were 6 bases for V and 12 bases for J; bases not matched to a gene: 13. Germline V gene sequence: CDR1 SQVTM, CDR2 ANQGSEA. This CDR3 has 12 amino acids. This CDR3 is CSVGDSNRPEYF. The CDR3 DNA is TGCAGCGTCGGGGACAGTAATCGGCCGGAGTACTTC.

This chain links TRBV5-6 with TRBJ1-6; no clear D gene. V was shortened by 3 bases and J by 1 base, with 8 bases between the two germline ends. This CDR3 is built from 15 residues. Germline-derived CDR1 and CDR2 are SGHDT and YYEEEE. CDR3 protein: CASSSPGSYNSPLHF. The CDR3 nucleotides are TGTGCCAGCAGCTCGCCGGGTTCCTATAATTCACCCCTCCACTTT.

The chain has TRBV27 and TRBJ2-3, with D possibly matching TRBD2 (6 bases). V dropped 6 bases and J dropped 3 bases, with 13 bases sitting between them. This CDR3 region has 14 residues. CDR1 MNHEY and CDR2 SMNVEV come from the germline V gene (reference sequence). The CDR3 DNA reads as TGTGCCAGCAGGAAGACTAGAGGAACAGATACGCAGTATTTT. As protein: CASRKTRGTDTQYF.

This chain uses TRBV7-3 with TRBJ2-3, with 7 bases fitting TRBD2. The ends lost 1 base at V and 4 bases at J; junction bases unmatched: 11. This CDR3 has 17 residues. Germline V lookup: CDR1 SGHTA, CDR2 FQGTGA. CDR3 in amino acids: CASSLMGGSLSADTQYF. CDR3 coding DNA: TGTGCCAGCAGCTTAATGGGGGGGTCGTTGTCGGCAGATACGCAGTATTTT.

The chain recombines TRBV28 with TRBJ2-5, with D maybe TRBD2 (5 bases). Germline V gene lookup returns CDR1 MDHEN and CDR2 SYDVKM. V lost 5 bases and J 7 bases, leaving 17 bases between the germline ends. The length of the CDR3 is 14 residues. CDR3 amino acids: CASSAPGDLATQYF. DNA for the CDR3: TGTGCCAGCAGTGCACCCGGGGATTTGGCGACCCAGTACTTC.

This rearrangement joins TRBV19 to TRBJ2-5, with D possibly TRBD1 on 6 matching bases. Germline V gene sequence: CDR1 LNHDA, CDR2 SQIVND (reference sequence). The CDR3 covers 12 residues. The V end lost 3 bases, the J end lost 5 bases, and 7 bases lay between the germline ends. The CDR3 region has the DNA TGTGCCAGTAGTATCAGGGGTGAGACCCAGTACTTC. Amino acids: CASSIRGETQYF.

This sequence joins TRBV12-3 or TRBV12-4 and TRBJ1-2; D is perhaps TRBD1 (5 bases). The length of the CDR3 is 11 residues. The V end was cut by 7 bases, the J end by 8 bases, with 11 bases between. CDR3 protein: CASTQGLGYTF. DNA of the CDR3: TGTGCCAGCACTCAGGGTTTAGGCTACACCTTC.

This chain connects TRBV6-5 to TRBJ2-1, with 7 bases lining up with TRBD2. CDR1 is MNHEY and CDR2 is SVGAGI in the germline V gene. The CDR3 is 14 residues long. V shed 0 bases, J shed 10 bases, and the junction held 6 bases outside the gene matches. The DNA of the CDR3 is TGTGCCAGCAGTTACTCGGGGGGGACCGGGGAGCAGTTCTTC. This sequence encodes CASSYSGGTGEQFF.

The V and J genes are TRBV13 and TRBJ2-7; 11 bases are shared with TRBD2. Germline V CDR1 and CDR2: PRHDT, FYEKMQ (reference sequence). This CDR3 is built from 16 residues. V was clipped by 1 base and J by 3 bases; unmatched bases: 5. CDR3 sequence: CASSLDAGLADYEQYF. In nucleotides, the CDR3 is TGTGCCAGCAGCTTAGATGCGGGACTAGCGGACTACGAGCAGTACTTC.

The chain is built from TRBV6-2 or TRBV6-3 and TRBJ2-5; TRBD2 agrees at 8 bases. Germline V gene sequence: CDR1 MNHEY, CDR2 SVGEGT. The CDR3 contains 17 residues. V lost 6 bases and J lost 5; bases outside the gene matches: 17. CDR3 nucleotides: TGTGCCAGCAGCCCTAACTTTAGCGGGGCGCCGGAGGAGACCCAGTACTTC. This sequence encodes CASSPNFSGAPEETQYF.

This clone has a handful of counts. The rearrangement links TRBV27 to TRBJ1-5; D uncertain. Germline values: CDR1 MNHEY, CDR2 SMNVEV (reference sequence). CDR3 length: 14 amino acids. V was trimmed by 0 bases and J by 5 bases, leaving 8 bases between them. CDR3 DNA: TGTGCCAGCAGTTTATCTAGAGGCGATCAGCCCCAGCATTTT. Translated: CASSLSRGDQPQHF.

The genes are TRBV9 and TRBJ2-1; the match to TRBD2 covers 13 bases. Germline CDR1 and CDR2: SGDLS and YYNGEE. J gave up 6 bases and V 3 bases, and 6 bases lay outside the gene matches. The CDR3 totals 16 residues. The CDR3 region has the DNA TGTGCCAGCAGCGCGGTACTAGCGGGAGGGATCAATGAGCAGTTCTTC. Protein sequence: CASSAVLAGGINEQFF. Full variable domain (rest looked up from reference TRBV9 and TRBJ2-1): DSGVTQTPKHLITATGQRVTLRCSPRSGDLSVYWYQQSLDQGLQFLIQYYNGEERAKGNILERFSAQQFPDLHSELNLSSLELGDSALYFCASSAVLAGGINEQFFGPGTRLTVL.

This clone was counted ten times or more. The V and J genes are TRBV2 and TRBJ1-3; 10 bases are a match to TRBD1. Germline CDR1 SNHLY, CDR2 FYNNEI. The V and J ends lost 7 bases and 0 bases, in that order; junction bases with no gene match: 6. This CDR3 has 16 residues. Here the CDR3 reads CASIGGTGASGNTIYF. The CDR3, as DNA: TGTGCCAGCATAGGAGGGACAGGGGCCTCTGGAAACACCATATATTTT.

The V and J genes are TRBV6-5 and TRBJ2-5; D remains unclear. Trimming took 6 bases from V and 4 from J, leaving 18 bases between them. Germline CDR1 MNHEY, CDR2 SVGAGI. This CDR3 has 15 residues. Written as DNA, the CDR3 is TGTGCCAGCAGAAACACGCTAATGACGGGAGAGACCCAGTACTTC. It specifies CASRNTLMTGETQYF.

This clone occurred a few times. CDR3 coding DNA: TGTGCCAGCAGCTTTGCAGGATCCTACGAGCAGTACTTC. Protein product: CASSFAGSYEQYF. The chain links TRBV28 to TRBJ2-7; D is undetermined. The CDR3 has 13 residues. In germline, CDR1 is MDHEN, CDR2 SYDVKM. The V and J ends lost 6 bases and 1 base respectively, with 10 bases between them.

V gene TRBV7-8 combines with J gene TRBJ2-7; TRBD2 might be the D (6 bases). Germline CDR1 is SGHVS and CDR2 is FQNEAQ. V lost 3 bases, J lost 3 bases, and 9 bases lay in between. The CDR3 extends over 13 amino acids. The CDR3 reads CASSFSGVYEQYF. The CDR3 DNA is TGTGCCAGCAGCTTTTCGGGAGTCTACGAGCAGTACTTC.

CDR3 in amino acids: CASSEAASGQETQYF. The CDR3, as DNA: TGTGCCAGCAGTGAAGCGGCTAGCGGCCAAGAGACCCAGTACTTC. This sequence joins TRBV2 and TRBJ2-5, with TRBD2 matching 7 bases. The junction had 2 bases not matched to a gene; V was cut back by 0 bases and J by 1 base. CDR1 is SNHLY and CDR2 is FYNNEI in the germline V gene. CDR3 length equals 15 residues.